This T cell receptor beta chain was retrieved from a study of blood T cells in healthy people across ages. Overall study results and limits: As age increased, TCR beta diversity per million T cells fell in a roughly linear fashion.

For this clonotype: The target antigen is unknown.

Primed by a sample-barcoded 5' primer and a J-beta primer mix, a second PCR proceeded for about 6 to 12 cycles. Via MiXCR, TCRdb re-called the 5' RACE reads, giving one row per CDR3 protein. The data show roughly 790,000 distinct CDR3 sequences, with roughly 44% seen just once and roughly 20% held by the top ten. The sequence came from a woman aged 60-75 years in good health. Material: blood.

The CDR3 coding sequence is TGTGCCAGCAGCGTAGCTAAGGGGGGAACTGAAGCTTTCTTT. Amino acids: CASSVAKGGTEAFF. The rearrangement joins TRBV9 to TRBJ1-1; possibly TRBD1 for D (6 bases). V lost 0 bases and J 5 bases, leaving 11 bases between the germline ends. The CDR3 runs 14 residues. Germline CDR1 and CDR2: SGDLS and YYNGEE.